The clone carrying this T cell receptor (beta chain) was seen more than once but under ten times. Its antigen remains unknown. The data were taken from a study of T cells in localized non-small cell lung cancer. General study points: Adjacent uninvolved lung tissue had the highest T cell clonality, exceeding tumor.

TCRdb keeps only in-frame clones here, not all; method: immunoSEQ multiplex PCR. Of about a thousand clones in the sample, roughly a fifth were seen once. Germline lookup yields CDR1 LNHNV and CDR2 YYDKDF (reference sequence). The CDR3 has 15 amino acids. Deletions cut 1 base from V and 2 bases from J, with 12 bases between. This receptor was taken from a male donor at least 60 years old with stage II squamous cell lung carcinoma. The sequenced sample was normal lung tissue next to the tumor, obtained before any cancer treatment. This sequence joins TRBV15 and TRBJ2-7, with a possible D match to TRBD2 (7 bases). Here the CDR3 DNA reads TGTGCCACCAGCAGAGCGGGGGGCGAAACCTACGAGCAGTACTTC. Translation: CATSRAGGETYEQYF.